This TCR beta chain appears in the sequencing data of a study of T cells in localized non-small cell lung cancer. The CDR3 runs 13 residues. The V end lost 7 bases, the J end lost 3 bases, and 13 bases lay between the germline ends. Germline loops: CDR1 WSHSY, CDR2 SAAADI. Comment on this clone: Its antigen remains unidentified.

The method was immunoSEQ multiplex PCR; TCRdb's version includes in-frame clones alone and lacks a portion of them. The table has some 32,000 clones, around 94% seen once. Study conclusions and caveats: Within adjacent lung there appeared a median approximately 57 of the top 100 tumor clones.

J is TRBJ2-7 and V is TRBV10-2, with D possibly TRBD1 on 6 matching bases. Sequenced material: peripheral blood, taken before any cancer treatment. The receptor was derived from a woman aged 35-70 years with stage I lung adenocarcinoma. The CDR3 DNA sequence: TGCGCCAGCAATAGGGACACCTACTACGAGCAGTACTTC. This encodes CASNRDTYYEQYF.